These 14 T cell receptor beta chains share one sample of origin, sequenced in a study of tumor-infiltrating lymphocytes in primary liver carcinoma. Co-extraction of RNA and DNA was performed on about 19-33 mg of unsorted bulk tissue. The template, roughly 0.45 ug total RNA, yielded TCR beta cDNA made with a constant-region primer. ARM-PCR, slightly modified, supplied the TCR beta libraries through three nested multiplex PCR rounds. Investigators reported that the first two PCR rounds, at 10 cycles each, used TRBV1-TRBV30 forward primers with a C-beta reverse primer. TCRdb reprocessed the multiplex PCR reads via MiXCR and lists one record per CDR3 protein. The sample lists around 120,000 distinct CDR3 sequences, roughly 75% occurring once. Sequenced input: tumor-adjacent normal liver tissue. The source is an older woman with primary liver carcinoma and hepatitis B virus infection.

This clonotype was detected ten times or more. The V call is TRBV5-1, the J call TRBJ2-2, with 7 bases matching TRBD2. V dropped 6 bases and J dropped 5; count of bases not matched to a gene: 10. The germline V gene has CDR1 SGHRS and CDR2 YFSETQ. The CDR3 is made up of 15 amino acids. The CDR3 DNA sequence: TGCGCCAGCAAACCCCTATTGCGGGGGACCGGGGAGCTGTTTTTT. Amino acid sequence: CASKPLLRGTGELFF.

This clonotype occurred once. At one end the junction does not follow the germline gene, possibly because of a read error. The chain links TRBV13 to TRBJ1-2; perhaps TRBD1 as D (6 bases). CDR1 is PRHDT, CDR2 FYEKMQ, per germline (reference sequence). The CDR3 has 14 amino acids. The CDR3 protein is CTSSVGHPNYGYTF. DNA of the CDR3: TGTACCAGCAGCGTGGGACATCCAAACTATGGCTACACCTTC.

Comment on this clonotype: At one end the junction does not follow the germline gene, possibly because of a read error. J is TRBJ2-5 and V is TRBV11-2; D uncertain. Germline CDR1 SGHAT, CDR2 FQNNGV. The CDR3 is made up of 11 amino acids. The CDR3 region has the DNA TGTGCCGGCAGCTTTCTCGAGACCCAGTACTTT. This sequence encodes CAGSFLETQYF.

Concerning this clonotype itself: The junction shows a germline mismatch at one end, possibly a read error. Written as DNA, the CDR3 is TGTGTCAGCAGCTTAGGAAGGCTGGCGGGATCCGGTTACAATGAGCAGTTCTTC. It is translated as CVSSLGRLAGSGYNEQFF. The chain couples TRBV7-9 to TRBJ2-1; possible D gene TRBD2, 6 bases. The germline CDR1 and CDR2 sequences are SEHNR and FQNEAQ (reference sequence). The CDR3 covers 18 residues.

The chain uses TRBV5-1 and TRBJ2-7; a possible D gene is TRBD2 (6 bases). V lost 5 bases and J lost 11, with 20 bases in between. The CDR3 is 13 amino acids. CDR1 and CDR2 (germline): SGHRS, YFSETQ. In nucleotides, the CDR3 is TGCGCCAGCAGTCTCTTGGGGGGTTTGGAGAAGTACTTC. Protein product: CASSLLGGLEKYF.

Points on this clonotype: This is likely a read error, given that the CDR3 carries no conserved phenylalanine or tryptophan at its end. The CDR3 sequence is CSVNKGLAGVLYEQYI. In DNA form, the CDR3 reads TGCAGCGTGAACAAGGGACTAGCGGGAGTGTTATATGAGCAGTACATC. This chain uses TRBV29-1 with TRBJ2-7; 14 nucleotides line up with TRBD2. CDR1 SQVTM and CDR2 ANQGSEA come from the germline V gene. V gave up 6 bases and J gave up 7 bases; unmatched junction bases: 14. The CDR3 runs 16 residues.

This clonotype was recorded at least ten times. V is TRBV6-1 and J is TRBJ2-3; D unclear. CDR3 length equals 13 residues. CDR1 is MNHNS, CDR2 SASEGT, per germline. V was trimmed by 3 bases and J by 1 base, leaving 5 bases between them. CDR3 protein: CASSDWGTDTQYF. For the CDR3, the DNA is TGTGCCAGCAGTGATTGGGGCACAGATACGCAGTATTTT.

The gene calls are TRBV10-2 and TRBJ1-1; no firm D call. V was shortened by 5 bases and J by 8 bases, with 9 bases between the two germline ends. The germline CDR1 and CDR2 sequences are WSHSY and SAAADI. CDR3 size: 11 residues. CDR3 nucleotides: TGCGCCAGCAGTCGGGTCACGGAAGCTTTCTTT. Translated, it gives CASSRVTEAFF.

In its sample, this clonotype was seen once. At one boundary the junction diverges from the germline segment, which might be a read error. The chain has TRBV7-9 and TRBJ2-1, with D possibly being TRBD1 (6 bases). The CDR3 totals 14 residues. The germline CDR1 and CDR2 sequences are SEHNR and FQNEAQ (reference sequence). The CDR3 DNA reads as TGTGCCAGCAGCTTAGGGACAGTAGACAATGACCAGTTCTTC. Translated, it gives CASSLGTVDNDQFF.

This clonotype was seen more than once but under ten times. A much larger clone is a single base away; this may be a read error. V usage is TRBV12-3 or TRBV12-4 and J usage is TRBJ1-2, with TRBD1 as a possible D gene (6 bases). The CDR3 is 13 amino acids. Trimming pared 6 bases from V and 8 bases from J, leaving 16 bases between. The CDR3 DNA reads as TGTGCCAGCAGCCCTCAAGGGGGGTGGGGCTACACCTTC. It translates to CASSPQGGWGYTF.

For this clonotype: A much larger clone differs from this one at a single base, so this may be a read error. The gene calls are TRBV30 and TRBJ2-5; 7 bases agree with TRBD1. The CDR3 is 14 amino acids. CDR1 is GTSNPN, CDR2 SVGIG, per germline (reference sequence). V shed 4 bases, J shed 9 bases, and the junction held 14 bases outside the gene matches. The CDR3 is CAWKHQTGLEAQYF. CDR3 DNA: TGTGCCTGGAAACATCAGACAGGGTTGGAGGCCCAGTACTTC.

This chain uses TRBV29-1 with TRBJ1-4, with 7 bases lining up with TRBD1. J was trimmed by 6 bases and V by 8 bases; bases with no gene match: 9. This CDR3 contains 13 residues. Germline values: CDR1 SQVTM, CDR2 ANQGSEA. The chain's CDR3 is CSMGTEGDEKLFF. CDR3 nucleotides: TGCAGCATGGGGACAGAGGGCGATGAAAAACTGTTTTTT.

Worth noting for this clonotype: It is likely a read error, because the conserved phenylalanine at the end of the CDR3 is missing. V and J are TRBV4-1 and TRBJ2-1; 10 bases fit TRBD2. V shed 5 bases, J shed 1 base, and the junction held 11 bases outside the gene matches. Germline V CDR1 and CDR2: MGHRA, YSYEKL. The CDR3 is 18 amino acids. The CDR3 protein is CASSTLAGELSSYNEQFL. The CDR3 DNA is TGCGCCAGCAGCACCCTAGCGGGAGAGTTGAGTTCCTACAATGAGCAGTTCTTA.

On this clonotype: Germline and junction disagree at one end, which may indicate a read error. This chain links TRBV29-1 with TRBJ2-3, with D possibly TRBD1 on 5 matching bases. The CDR3 totals 13 residues. Germline CDR1 is SQVTM and CDR2 is ANQGSEA. The CDR3 sequence is CTVLQDPTDTQYF. CDR3 in DNA: TGCACCGTTCTACAGGACCCCACAGATACACAGTATTTT.